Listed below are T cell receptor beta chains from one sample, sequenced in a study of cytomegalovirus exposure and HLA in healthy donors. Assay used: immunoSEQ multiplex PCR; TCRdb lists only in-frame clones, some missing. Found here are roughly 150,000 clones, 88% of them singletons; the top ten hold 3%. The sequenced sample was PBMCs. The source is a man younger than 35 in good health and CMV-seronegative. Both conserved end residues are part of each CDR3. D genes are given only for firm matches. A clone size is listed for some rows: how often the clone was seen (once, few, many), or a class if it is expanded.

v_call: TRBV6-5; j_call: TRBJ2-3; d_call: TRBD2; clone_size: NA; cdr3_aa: CASSPGLAGLDTQYF; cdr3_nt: TGTGCCAGCAGCCCAGGACTAGCGGGTCTAGATACGCAGTATTTT
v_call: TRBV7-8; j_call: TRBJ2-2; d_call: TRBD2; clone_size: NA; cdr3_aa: CASRYGTSGTFTGELFF; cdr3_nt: TGTGCCAGCAGATACGGGACTAGCGGCACTTTCACCGGGGAGCTGTTTTTT
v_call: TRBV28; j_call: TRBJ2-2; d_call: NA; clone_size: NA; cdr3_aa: CATTGPPRATGELFF; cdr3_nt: TGTGCCACCACAGGACCTCCCAGGGCCACCGGGGAGCTGTTTTTT
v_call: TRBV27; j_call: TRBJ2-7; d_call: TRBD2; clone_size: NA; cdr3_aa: CASSSLLGGGTYEQYF; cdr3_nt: TGTGCCAGCAGTTCCCTTCTGGGCGGGGGGACCTACGAGCAGTATTTC
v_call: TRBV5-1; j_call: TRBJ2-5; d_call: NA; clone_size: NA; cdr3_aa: CASSSGQETQYF; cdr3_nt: TGCGCCAGCAGCTCGGGCCAAGAGACCCAGTACTTC
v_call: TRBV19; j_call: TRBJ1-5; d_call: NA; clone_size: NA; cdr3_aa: CASSTLGRYSNQPQHF; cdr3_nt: TGTGCCAGTAGTACACTAGGGCGGTATAGCAATCAGCCCCAGCATTTT
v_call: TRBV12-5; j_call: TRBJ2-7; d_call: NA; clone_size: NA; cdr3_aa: CASGSLDSHTYEQYF; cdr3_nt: TGTGCTAGTGGTTCTCTAGACAGTCATACCTACGAGCAGTACTTC
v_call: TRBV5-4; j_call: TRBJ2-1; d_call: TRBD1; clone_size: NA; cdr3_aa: CASSTRQGAGNEQFF; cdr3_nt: TGTGCCAGCAGCACCCGACAGGGGGCGGGGAATGAGCAGTTCTTC
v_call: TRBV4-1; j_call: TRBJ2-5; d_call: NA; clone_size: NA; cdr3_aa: CASSQVFGLVYF; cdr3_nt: TGCGCCAGCAGCCAAGTATTCGGACTCGTGTACTTC
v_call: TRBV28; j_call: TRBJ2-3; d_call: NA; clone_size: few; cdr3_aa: CASGRSSLTDTQYF; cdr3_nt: TGTGCCAGCGGACGGTCTAGCTTGACAGATACGCAGTATTTT
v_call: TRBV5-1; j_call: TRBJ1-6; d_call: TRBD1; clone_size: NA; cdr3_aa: CASSLARDSHSPLHF; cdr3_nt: TGCGCCAGCAGCTTGGCCCGGGACAGTCATTCACCCCTCCACTTT
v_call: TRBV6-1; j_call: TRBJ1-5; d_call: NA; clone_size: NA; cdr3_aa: CASSDKRRTYSNQPQHF; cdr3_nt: TGTGCCAGCAGTGACAAGCGCCGCACCTATAGCAATCAGCCCCAGCATTTT
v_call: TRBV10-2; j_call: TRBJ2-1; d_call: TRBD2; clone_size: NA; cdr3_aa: CASAQTSGRGNEQFF; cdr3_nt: TGCGCCAGCGCCCAAACTAGCGGGAGGGGGAATGAGCAGTTCTTC
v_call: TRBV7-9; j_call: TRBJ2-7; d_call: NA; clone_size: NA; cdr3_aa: CASSSDSPEQYF; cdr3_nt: TGTGCCAGCAGCTCGGACAGCCCGGAGCAGTACTTC